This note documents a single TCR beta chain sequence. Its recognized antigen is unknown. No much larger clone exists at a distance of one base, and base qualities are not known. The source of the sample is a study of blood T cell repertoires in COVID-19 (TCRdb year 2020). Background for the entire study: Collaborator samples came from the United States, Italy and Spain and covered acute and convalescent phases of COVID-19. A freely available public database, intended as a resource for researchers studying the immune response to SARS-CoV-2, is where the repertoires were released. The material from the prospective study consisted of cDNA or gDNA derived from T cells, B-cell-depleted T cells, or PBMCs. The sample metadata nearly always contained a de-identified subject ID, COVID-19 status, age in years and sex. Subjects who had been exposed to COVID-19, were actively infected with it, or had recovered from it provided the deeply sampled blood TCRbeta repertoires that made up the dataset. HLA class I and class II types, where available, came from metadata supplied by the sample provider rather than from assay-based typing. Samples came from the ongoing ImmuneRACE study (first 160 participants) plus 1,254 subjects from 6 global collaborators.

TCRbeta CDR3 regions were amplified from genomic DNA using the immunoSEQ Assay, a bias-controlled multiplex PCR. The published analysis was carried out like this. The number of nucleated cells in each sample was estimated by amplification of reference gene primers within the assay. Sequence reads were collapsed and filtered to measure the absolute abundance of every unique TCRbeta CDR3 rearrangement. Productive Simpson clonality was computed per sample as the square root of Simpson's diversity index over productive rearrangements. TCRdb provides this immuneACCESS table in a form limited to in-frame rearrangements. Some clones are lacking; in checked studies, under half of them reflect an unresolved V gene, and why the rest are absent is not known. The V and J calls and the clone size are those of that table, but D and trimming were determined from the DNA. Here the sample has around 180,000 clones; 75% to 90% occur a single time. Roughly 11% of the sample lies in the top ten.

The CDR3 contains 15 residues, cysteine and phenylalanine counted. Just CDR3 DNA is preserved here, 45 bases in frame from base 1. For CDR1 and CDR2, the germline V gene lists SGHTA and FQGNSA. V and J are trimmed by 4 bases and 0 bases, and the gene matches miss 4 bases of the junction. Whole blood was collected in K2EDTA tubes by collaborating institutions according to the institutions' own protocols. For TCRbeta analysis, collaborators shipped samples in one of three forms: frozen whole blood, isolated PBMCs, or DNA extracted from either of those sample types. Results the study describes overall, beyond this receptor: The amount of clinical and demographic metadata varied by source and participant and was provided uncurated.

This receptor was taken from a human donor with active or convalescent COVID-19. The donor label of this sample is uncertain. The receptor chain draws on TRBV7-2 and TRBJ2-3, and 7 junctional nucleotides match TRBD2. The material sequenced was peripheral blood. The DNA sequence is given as TGTGCCAGCAGCTCCATGACTAGCAGCACAGATACGCAGTATTTT. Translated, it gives CASSSMTSSTDTQYF.